Below are 5 T cell receptor beta chains sequenced from a single sample in a study of identical twins. TCRdb fed the 5' RACE reads into MiXCR, producing one record per CDR3 protein. This sample has 500,000 to 650,000 distinct CDR3 sequences; approximately 20% occur once, and the top ten carry approximately 0.52%. This sample was shared with a second study, whose subject was yellow fever vaccine responses in identical twins.

Sequencing was carried out using CD4+ T cells sorted from blood. Receptors originate from a woman between 18 and 30 years old in good health.

This chain links TRBV29-1 with TRBJ2-3; D remains unclear. This CDR3 spans 12 amino acids. The germline CDR1 and CDR2 sequences are SQVTM and ANQGSEA. The V gene lost 3 bases and the J gene lost 4 bases, with 8 bases spanning the gap. The CDR3 sequence: CSVEFIADTQYF. In DNA form, the CDR3 reads TGCAGCGTTGAGTTTATCGCAGATACGCAGTATTTT.

The chain is built from TRBV28 and TRBJ2-1; D is undetermined. Trimming stripped 3 bases from V and 2 bases from J, with 8 bases between. CDR1 and CDR2 (germline): MDHEN, SYDVKM. The CDR3 runs to 14 residues. CDR3 region: CASSLGNTYNEQFF. In DNA form, the CDR3 reads TGTGCCAGCAGTTTGGGGAATACCTACAATGAGCAGTTCTTC.

This clonotype showed up just a few times. The V gene is TRBV9, the J gene TRBJ2-5; no definite D call. V shed 2 bases and J shed 1 base, with 6 bases lying between them. The germline V gene has CDR1 SGDLS and CDR2 YYNGEE. The CDR3 sequence is 13 residues long. The CDR3 reads CASSVGPQETQYF. The CDR3 nucleotides read TGTGCCAGCAGCGTCGGGCCCCAAGAGACCCAGTACTTC.

There are a few counts of this clonotype. This chain joins TRBV5-1 and TRBJ2-7; unclear D gene. Trimming removed 0 bases at V and 1 base at J, with 8 bases between. The CDR3 has 14 amino acids. Germline CDR1 is SGHRS and CDR2 is YFSETQ. The CDR3 protein is CASSLEHNSYEQYF. The CDR3 nucleotides are TGCGCCAGCAGCTTGGAACACAATTCCTACGAGCAGTACTTC.

This clonotype appeared once. The chain joins TRBV7-2 to TRBJ2-3; the D is unclear. The CDR3 runs to 11 residues. Between the trimmed V and J ends, which lost 8 bases and 2 bases, there was a span of 5 bases. Germline V gene sequence: CDR1 SGHTA, CDR2 FQGNSA. DNA of the CDR3: TGTGCCAGCTTAGACACAGATACGCAGTATTTT. It is translated as CASLDTDTQYF.